This T cell receptor (beta chain) appears in the sequencing data of a study of T-cell reconstitution after alpha-beta-depleted transplantation in children. Findings and caveats of the study: One year after transplant, T-cell counts and diversity came mostly from newly produced T cells. Several hundred expanded graft clones reportedly gave rise to the alpha-beta T cells present about two months after transplant. At day 60, the high TCRbeta diversity found in some patients originated from recipient T cells and thymic progenitors that had survived.

This clonotype was detected a few times. Its antigen remains unidentified. Unique molecular identifiers were incorporated during preparation of the TCRbeta library. TCRdb independently ran MiXCR on the PCR reads; one entry per CDR3 protein. Of about 130,000 distinct CDR3 sequences listed, around 9.8% are singletons. The sequence derives from a girl younger than two who had a stem cell transplant for combined immunodeficiency, so the T cells may come from the graft donor. This specimen was PBMCs, mostly from graft donor cells, taken 180 days after TCRalphabeta/CD19-depleted stem cell transplant.

In nucleotides, the CDR3 is TGTGCCAGCAACGTGGGGATCGCTGGAAACACCATATATTTT. Its protein product is CASNVGIAGNTIYF. The chain employs TRBV5-5 and TRBJ1-3, with no clear D. V was trimmed by 6 bases and J by 2 bases, leaving 12 bases between them. CDR3 size: 14 residues. Germline V gene sequence: CDR1 SGHKS, CDR2 YYEKEE (reference sequence).